This entry lists 20 T cell receptor beta chains sequenced from one sample in a study of blood T cell repertoires in COVID-19. TCRdb keeps only in-frame clones here, not all; method: immunoSEQ multiplex PCR. This table holds 150,000 to 200,000 clones, roughly 90% found once. Sequencing was performed on PBMCs or T cells enriched from blood (not recorded which). The receptors here all came from a woman aged 45-65 years who had recovered from COVID-19.

This chain uses TRBV9 with TRBJ2-3, with D possibly TRBD2 on 6 matching bases. The V gene lost 3 bases and the J gene lost 3 bases, with 17 bases spanning the gap. CDR1 is SGDLS and CDR2 is YYNGEE in the germline V gene. CDR3 length: 16 residues. The CDR3 region has the DNA TGTGCCAGCAGCGGCGAACCGGGAGCAAAAACAGATACGCAGTATTTT. Translating gives CASSGEPGAKTDTQYF.

The genes are TRBV29-1 and TRBJ1-1; 7 bases fit TRBD1. In germline, CDR1 is SQVTM, CDR2 ANQGSEA. The length of the CDR3 is 17 residues. V lost 5 bases, J lost 0 bases, and 15 bases stayed unmatched. The CDR3 spells CSVLRHGRGPMNTEAFF. CDR3 nucleotide sequence: TGCAGCGTTCTCCGCCATGGAAGGGGGCCAATGAACACTGAAGCTTTCTTT.

This rearrangement joins TRBV7-9 to TRBJ2-2; 10 nucleotides line up with TRBD2. Looked up from germline, CDR1 is SEHNR and CDR2 is FQNEAQ (reference sequence). With V trimmed by 8 bases and J by 6 bases, 9 bases remained unmatched. This CDR3 contains 15 residues. The CDR3 is CASRGAGGPPGELFF. The CDR3, as DNA: TGTGCCAGCCGAGGAGCGGGAGGGCCTCCCGGGGAGCTGTTTTTT.

The chain is built from TRBV19 and TRBJ1-1; possible D gene TRBD1, 6 bases. Germline V gene lookup returns CDR1 LNHDA and CDR2 SQIVND (reference sequence). The CDR3 spans 13 residues. V was clipped by 8 bases and J by 2 bases, with 12 bases between them. The CDR3 sequence is CASQGSGNTEAFF. CDR3 DNA: TGTGCCAGTCAGGGGTCGGGAAACACTGAAGCTTTCTTT.

This sequence joins TRBV28 and TRBJ2-2; TRBD2 agrees at 8 bases. The CDR3 extends over 14 amino acids. V gave up 8 bases and J gave up 5 bases; unmatched junction bases: 7. Germline V gene sequence: CDR1 MDHEN, CDR2 SYDVKM. The CDR3 sequence: CASSGGIITGELFF. For the CDR3, the DNA is TGTGCCAGCTCGGGGGGGATTATAACCGGGGAGCTGTTTTTT.

V gene TRBV3-1 (or the pseudogene TRBV3-2) combines with J gene TRBJ2-7, with 9 bases identical to TRBD2. CDR1 and CDR2 from the germline V gene are LGHDT and YNNKEL (reference sequence). V lost 2 bases to trimming and J lost 2 bases; unmatched junction nucleotides: 13. This CDR3 is built from 18 residues. The CDR3 DNA reads as TGTGCCAGCAGCCAACGACCCTCCGCGGGAGGGAATACCTACGAGCAGTACTTC. Translating it yields CASSQRPSAGGNTYEQYF.

V gene TRBV5-1 combines with J gene TRBJ2-5, with D maybe TRBD2 (5 bases). V dropped 2 bases and J dropped 4 bases, with 12 bases sitting between them. CDR1 SGHRS and CDR2 YFSETQ come from the germline V gene. This CDR3 comprises 14 residues. CDR3 coding DNA: TGCGCCAGCAGCTTCTTCGGCCGGGGAGAGACCCAGTACTTC. Translation gives CASSFFGRGETQYF.

This chain joins TRBV21-1 and TRBJ1-1. TRBV21-1 is classified as a pseudogene. CDR3 length: 15 amino acids. CDR3 sequence (DNA): TGTGCCAGCAGCAAACCCCCGGGGATTGGCACTGAAGCTTTCTTT. Translation gives CASSKPPGIGTEAFF.

J is TRBJ2-7 and V is TRBV5-6; D may be TRBD2 (6 bases). The germline gives CDR1 SGHDT, CDR2 YYEEEE. The ends were cut back, 0 bases at V and 3 bases at J, with 7 bases in the middle. The CDR3 spans 13 residues. CDR3 in amino acids: CASSLVTSYEQYF. The DNA of the CDR3 is TGTGCCAGCAGCTTGGTGACTAGCTACGAGCAGTACTTC.

V gene TRBV19 combines with J gene TRBJ1-2; D is perhaps TRBD1 (5 bases). The CDR3 covers 15 residues. V was trimmed by 1 base and J by 0 bases, leaving 9 bases between them. Per germline, CDR1 LNHDA and CDR2 SQIVND (reference sequence). The CDR3 spells CASSIGQYANYGYTF. Written as DNA, the CDR3 is TGTGCCAGTAGTATAGGACAGTACGCTAACTATGGCTACACCTTC.

The chain is built from TRBV6-5 and TRBJ2-3, with a possible D match to TRBD2 (5 bases). The CDR3 has 14 residues. Germline V gene lookup returns CDR1 MNHEY and CDR2 SVGAGI. Deletions cut 6 bases from V and 1 base from J, with 11 bases between. The CDR3, as DNA: TGTGCCAGCAGCGGACTTGGGGGCACAGATACGCAGTATTTT. It encodes CASSGLGGTDTQYF.

The rearrangement uses TRBV25-1 and TRBJ1-1; no firm D call. CDR1 and CDR2 from the germline V gene are MGHDK and SYGVNS. V was clipped by 3 bases and J by 6 bases, with 5 bases between them. The CDR3 loop spans 11 amino acids. The CDR3 loop reads CASSDRAEAFF. The CDR3 coding sequence is TGTGCCAGCAGTGACCGCGCTGAAGCTTTCTTT.

This rearrangement joins TRBV10-3 to TRBJ2-1, with 10 bases matching TRBD1. The junction had 8 bases not matched to a gene; V was cut back by 2 bases and J by 7 bases. The CDR3 runs to 16 residues. Per the germline V gene, CDR1 is ENHRY and CDR2 is SYGVKD. CDR3 coding DNA: TGTGCCATCAGTGAGGGCTGGACAGGGGGACTAAATGAGCAGTTCTTC. It yields the protein CAISEGWTGGLNEQFF.

The chain recombines TRBV6-6 with TRBJ1-2; 10 bases line up with TRBD1. Germline V CDR1 and CDR2: MNHNY, SVGAGI (reference sequence). This CDR3 has 15 amino acids. After removal of 0 bases from V and 3 bases from J, the junction contained 1 base not matched to a gene. CDR3 DNA: TGTGCCAGCAGTTACTCGGACAGGGGGGACTATGGCTACACCTTC. Translation gives CASSYSDRGDYGYTF.

The rearrangement links TRBV18 to TRBJ1-2, with D perhaps matching TRBD1 (5 bases). The CDR3 contains 18 residues. The V gene's germline CDR1 is KGHSH and CDR2 LQKENI. The V end was cut by 1 base, the J end by 9 bases, with 27 bases between. CDR3 in amino acids: CASSPLSGLQGGGDRYTF. The CDR3 DNA follows: TGTGCCAGCTCACCACTTTCTGGATTGCAGGGCGGGGGAGATCGCTACACCTTC.

This chain joins TRBV19 and TRBJ2-1, with TRBD2 identical over 7 bases. Germline CDR1 LNHDA, CDR2 SQIVND (reference sequence). The V segment lost 3 bases and the J segment 6 bases; nucleotides outside the gene matches: 5. The CDR3 runs 14 residues. CDR3 region: CASSMGGWVNEQFF. Here the CDR3 DNA reads TGTGCCAGTAGTATGGGGGGGTGGGTCAATGAGCAGTTCTTC.

The rearrangement uses TRBV9 and TRBJ2-7, with 7 bases that match TRBD1. The CDR3 totals 15 residues. Losses at the gene ends were 0 bases for V and 3 bases for J; bases not matched to a gene: 6. CDR1 is SGDLS, CDR2 YYNGEE, per germline. CDR3 sequence: CASSVGDSRSYEQYF. In DNA, the CDR3 is TGTGCCAGCAGCGTAGGGGACAGCAGAAGCTACGAGCAGTACTTC.

The chain employs TRBV19 and TRBJ2-3; D may be TRBD1 (5 bases). Germline V gives CDR1 LNHDA, CDR2 SQIVND (reference sequence). CDR3 length: 14 amino acids. The V end lost 6 bases, the J end lost 0 bases, and 10 bases lay between the germline ends. CDR3: CASRTGDSTDTQYF. Here the CDR3 DNA reads TGTGCCAGTAGAACAGGTGATAGCACAGATACGCAGTATTTT.

This chain links TRBV12-3 or TRBV12-4 with TRBJ2-2; 8 bases line up with TRBD1. This CDR3 is 12 amino acids long. V was pared by 8 bases and J by 7 bases, with 3 bases of the junction left unmatched. DNA of the CDR3: TGTGCCAGCCGACAGGGGATCGGGGAGCTGTTTTTT. Translating it yields CASRQGIGELFF.

This chain connects TRBV5-6 to TRBJ1-1; possible D gene TRBD1, 5 bases. V lost 5 bases and J lost 2, with 13 bases in between. This CDR3 has 14 amino acids. Germline V gene lookup returns CDR1 SGHDT and CDR2 YYEEEE. The chain's CDR3 is CASRSRGTNTEAFF. CDR3 DNA: TGTGCCAGCAGGTCCCGGGGGACCAACACTGAAGCTTTCTTT.